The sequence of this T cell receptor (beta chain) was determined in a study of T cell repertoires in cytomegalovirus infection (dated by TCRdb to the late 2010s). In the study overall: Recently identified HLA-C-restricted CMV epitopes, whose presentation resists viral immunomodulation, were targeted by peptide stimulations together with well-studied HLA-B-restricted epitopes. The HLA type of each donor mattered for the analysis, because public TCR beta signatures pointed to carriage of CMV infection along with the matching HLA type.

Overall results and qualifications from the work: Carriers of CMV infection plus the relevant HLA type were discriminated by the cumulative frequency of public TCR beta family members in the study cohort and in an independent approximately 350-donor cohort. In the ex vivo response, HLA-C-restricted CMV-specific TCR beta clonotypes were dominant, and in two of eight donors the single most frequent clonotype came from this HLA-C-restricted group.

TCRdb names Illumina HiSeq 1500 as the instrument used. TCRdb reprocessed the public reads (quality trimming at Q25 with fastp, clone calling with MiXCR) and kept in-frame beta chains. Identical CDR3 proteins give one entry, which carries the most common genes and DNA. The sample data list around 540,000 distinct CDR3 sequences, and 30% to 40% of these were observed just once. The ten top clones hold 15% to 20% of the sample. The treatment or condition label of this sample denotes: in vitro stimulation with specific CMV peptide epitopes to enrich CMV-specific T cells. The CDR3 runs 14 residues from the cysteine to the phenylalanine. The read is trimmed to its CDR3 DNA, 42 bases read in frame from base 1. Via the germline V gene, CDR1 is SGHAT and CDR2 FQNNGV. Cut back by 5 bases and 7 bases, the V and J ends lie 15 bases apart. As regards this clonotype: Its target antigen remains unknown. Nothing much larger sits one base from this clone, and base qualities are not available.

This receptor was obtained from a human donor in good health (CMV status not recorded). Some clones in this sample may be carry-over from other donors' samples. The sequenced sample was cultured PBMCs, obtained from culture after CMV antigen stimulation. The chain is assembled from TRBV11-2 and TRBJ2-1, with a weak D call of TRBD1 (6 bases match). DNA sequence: TGTGCCAGCAGCACCCAAACAGGGTATAATGAGCAGTTCTTC. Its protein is CASSTQTGYNEQFF.